What follows is one TCR beta chain and its context. What it binds is not known. The assay was immunoSEQ multiplex PCR, and TCRdb's table has in-frame clones only and misses some. The table lists more than 95,000 clones, 89% of them singletons. This entry is derived from a study of cytomegalovirus exposure and HLA in healthy donors. Study-level results: Cytomegalovirus-associated status was assigned to roughly 160 TCR beta chains.

The germline V gene has CDR1 MDHEN and CDR2 SYDVKM. The V and J ends lost 5 bases and 8 bases respectively, with 15 bases between them. The CDR3 loop spans 13 amino acids. The chain employs TRBV28 and TRBJ1-1; the D gene is possibly TRBD1 (5 bases). The sequence came from a woman under 30 in good health and CMV-seronegative. Sequences were obtained from PBMCs. CDR3 protein: CASSLETEREAFF. CDR3 DNA: TGTGCCAGCAGTCTAGAGACAGAGAGGGAAGCTTTCTTT.